These T cell receptor beta chains were read from a single sample in a study of T cells in Graves' hyperthyroidism and ophthalmopathy. TCRdb reanalysed the multiplex PCR reads using MiXCR and keeps one entry per CDR3 protein. The data show some 560,000 distinct CDR3 sequences, 15% to 19% seen once. Sequenced material: blood. The receptors shown here come from a woman in her 30s with Graves' hyperthyroidism. CDR3s include the opening cysteine and the closing phenylalanine or tryptophan. Each record gives: J gene, D gene, V gene, CDR3 length, clone size, CDR3 DNA, CDR3 protein. D genes are given only for firm matches. Size values are once, few and many counts, or a class for expanded clones, and some rows have none.

J gene: TRBJ2-1
D gene: TRBD2
V gene: TRBV7-2
CDR3 length: 12
clone size: many
CDR3 DNA: TGTGCCAGCAGGAACGTAGCGGGTTGGCAGTTCTTC
CDR3 protein: CASRNVAGWQFF

J gene: TRBJ2-7
D gene: .
V gene: TRBV15
CDR3 length: 14
clone size: many
CDR3 DNA: TGTGCCACCAGCAGAGACCCAGGTGCCTACGAGCAGTACTTC
CDR3 protein: CATSRDPGAYEQYF

J gene: TRBJ2-3
D gene: .
V gene: TRBV19
CDR3 length: 16
clone size: many
CDR3 DNA: TGTGCCAGTAGCCTGCAACATGGGGCCTCACCCGATACGCAGTATTTT
CDR3 protein: CASSLQHGASPDTQYF

J gene: TRBJ2-7
D gene: TRBD1
V gene: TRBV13
CDR3 length: 13
clone size: many
CDR3 DNA: TGTGCCAGCAGCAAAGCTACAGGGGACGAGCAGTACTTC
CDR3 protein: CASSKATGDEQYF

J gene: TRBJ2-3
D gene: .
V gene: TRBV30
CDR3 length: 12
clone size: many
CDR3 DNA: TGTGCCTGGACCCGGTCCACAGATACGCAGTATTTT
CDR3 protein: CAWTRSTDTQYF

J gene: TRBJ2-7
D gene: .
V gene: TRBV20-1
CDR3 length: 15
clone size: many
CDR3 DNA: TGCAGTGCTAGACAGCCCGAGGGGAACTCCTACGAGCAGTACTTC
CDR3 protein: CSARQPEGNSYEQYF

J gene: TRBJ2-1
D gene: TRBD2
V gene: TRBV7-9
CDR3 length: 15
clone size: many
CDR3 DNA: TGTGCCAGCACCCGCGGACTAGCGGGGAACAATGAGCAGTTCTTC
CDR3 protein: CASTRGLAGNNEQFF

J gene: TRBJ1-5
D gene: .
V gene: TRBV5-5
CDR3 length: 19
clone size: .
CDR3 DNA: TGTGCCAGCAGTCCCCTCGAGGACGCCGGGCCCTATAGCAATCAGCCCCAGCATTTT
CDR3 protein: CASSPLEDAGPYSNQPQHF

J gene: TRBJ1-5
D gene: .
V gene: TRBV28
CDR3 length: 13
clone size: few
CDR3 DNA: TGTGCCACCTCCCCCGGAATCAATCAGCCCCAGCATTTT
CDR3 protein: CATSPGINQPQHF

J gene: TRBJ2-3
D gene: .
V gene: TRBV20-1
CDR3 length: 13
clone size: many
CDR3 DNA: TGCAGTGCTAGAGACCACGAAGTGGATACGCAGTATTTT
CDR3 protein: CSARDHEVDTQYF

J gene: TRBJ2-3
D gene: .
V gene: TRBV5-8
CDR3 length: 13
clone size: many
CDR3 DNA: TGTGCCAGCAGCGCCGGGACCCCAGATACGCAGTATTTT
CDR3 protein: CASSAGTPDTQYF

J gene: TRBJ2-7
D gene: .
V gene: TRBV5-1
CDR3 length: 15
clone size: many
CDR3 DNA: TGCGCCAGCAGCTTTGGGACAACCCTTGTGGGCGAGCAGTACTTC
CDR3 protein: CASSFGTTLVGEQYF

J gene: TRBJ2-3
D gene: .
V gene: TRBV6-2/TRBV6-3
CDR3 length: 14
clone size: many
CDR3 DNA: TGTGCCAGCAGGGTAGCGTCTAGCACAGATACGCAGTATTTT
CDR3 protein: CASRVASSTDTQYF

J gene: TRBJ2-7
D gene: TRBD1
V gene: TRBV6-1
CDR3 length: 14
clone size: few
CDR3 DNA: TGTGCCAGCAGCCGAGGACAGGGATCCCACGAGCAGTACTTC
CDR3 protein: CASSRGQGSHEQYF

J gene: TRBJ1-1
D gene: .
V gene: TRBV9
CDR3 length: 13
clone size: .
CDR3 DNA: TGTGCCAGCAGCGTTGGGAGGGGGACTGAAGCTTTCTTT
CDR3 protein: CASSVGRGTEAFF

J gene: TRBJ1-5
D gene: TRBD1
V gene: TRBV20-1
CDR3 length: 15
clone size: many
CDR3 DNA: TGCAGTGCCACAGGGGGCCGAGTCCCCAATCAGCCCCAGCATTTT
CDR3 protein: CSATGGRVPNQPQHF